This TCR beta chain was found in a study of blood T cell repertoires in COVID-19. Sequenced by immunoSEQ multiplex PCR; TCRdb stores in-frame clones only, minus some. The sample lists about 98,000 clones; around 75% were seen once. CDR1 is MGHRA, CDR2 YSYEKL, per germline. The CDR3 length is 14 residues. V was clipped by 6 bases and J by 2 bases, with 13 bases between them. This sequence was found in a man aged 70-80 years with acute or convalescent COVID-19. Source material: peripheral blood. This chain joins TRBV4-1 and TRBJ1-2; D ambiguous. This CDR3 is CASRPGLTNYGYTF. CDR3 nucleotides: TGCGCCAGCAGACCGGGGTTGACGAACTATGGCTACACCTTC.